This T cell receptor beta chain was obtained from a study of T-cell reconstitution after alpha-beta-depleted transplantation in children. This clonotype was detected ten times or more. This sample's TCRbeta library carried unique molecular identifier barcodes. One entry per CDR3 protein, called by TCRdb with MiXCR from the PCR reads. The sample records 640,000 or so distinct CDR3 sequences, approximately 17% being singletons. The CDR3 length is 12 residues. V lost 6 bases, J lost 1 base, and 6 bases lay in between. Sequenced material: PBMCs from the stem cell graft donor, taken from the stem cell graft. This TCR was recovered from a human donor who donated a stem cell graft to a child with acute myeloid leukemia. V gene TRBV12-3 or TRBV12-4 combines with J gene TRBJ1-1; D gene uncertain. CDR3 residues: CASSTENTEAFF. The CDR3 DNA sequence: TGTGCCAGCAGCACAGAGAACACTGAAGCTTTCTTT.